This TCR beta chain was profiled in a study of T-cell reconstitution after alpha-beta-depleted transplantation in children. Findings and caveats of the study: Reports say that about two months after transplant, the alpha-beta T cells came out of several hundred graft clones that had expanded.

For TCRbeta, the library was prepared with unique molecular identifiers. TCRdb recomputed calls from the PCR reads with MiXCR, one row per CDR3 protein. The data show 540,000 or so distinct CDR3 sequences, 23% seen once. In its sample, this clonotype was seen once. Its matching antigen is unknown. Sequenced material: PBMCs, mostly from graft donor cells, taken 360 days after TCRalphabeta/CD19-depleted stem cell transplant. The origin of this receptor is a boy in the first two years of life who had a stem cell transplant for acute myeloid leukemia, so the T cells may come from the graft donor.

This chain's CDR3 is CASSGTGLSTGNTIYF. CDR3 sequence (DNA): TGTGCCAGCAGTGGGACAGGGTTATCTACTGGAAACACCATATATTTT. This sequence joins TRBV28 and TRBJ1-3; 9 bases map to TRBD1. With 5 bases clipped from V and 2 bases from J, the junction kept 7 bases outside the gene matches. This CDR3 has 16 residues. Germline CDR1 and CDR2: MDHEN and SYDVKM.